This entry lists 15 T cell receptor beta chains sequenced from one sample in a study of B cell selection in AIRE deficiency. The sorted conventional CD4 T cells were gated as CD4+CD127+. Some clones are missing from TCRdb's copy, which holds only in-frame ones; the method was immunoSEQ multiplex PCR. The data contain fewer than 30,000 clones, roughly 97% of them seen just once; the ten biggest clones take up around 0.22%. Sequencing input: CD4+CD127+ conventional T cells sorted from PBMCs. The source is a human donor in good health.

The chain uses TRBV7-9 and TRBJ2-1; 10 bases are a match to TRBD2. The CDR3 covers 16 residues. CDR1 and CDR2 from the germline V gene are SEHNR and FQNEAQ (reference sequence). Germline trimming cut 8 bases from V and 0 bases from J; bases unmatched to any gene: 7. The CDR3 region is CASPGSGRGSYNEQFF. The CDR3 coding sequence is TGTGCCAGCCCGGGGAGCGGGAGGGGCTCCTACAATGAGCAGTTCTTC.

The chain combines TRBV7-2 with TRBJ2-7, with D perhaps assigned TRBD1 or TRBD2 (6 bases each). The germline gives CDR1 SGHTA, CDR2 FQGNSA. CDR3 length: 15 amino acids. V lost 3 bases and J lost 7, with 19 bases in between. The CDR3 is CASSLAGRWRGEQYF. In DNA, the CDR3 is TGTGCCAGCAGCTTGGCGGGGCGGTGGAGGGGGGAGCAGTACTTC.

CDR3 region: CASSEGAGNQPQHF. CDR3 sequence (DNA): TGTGCCAGCAGTGAGGGGGCCGGCAATCAGCCCCAGCATTTT. This sequence joins TRBV6-1 and TRBJ1-5; TRBD1 might be the D (6 bases). The CDR3 contains 14 residues. The ends were cut back, 3 bases at V and 2 bases at J, with 8 bases in the middle. Germline CDR1 MNHNS, CDR2 SASEGT.

The chain carries TRBV5-4 and TRBJ2-3; 7 bases are a match to TRBD2. Germline assignment: CDR1 SGHNT and CDR2 YYREEE (reference sequence). This CDR3 is built from 16 residues. The junction had 7 bases not matched to a gene; V was cut back by 0 bases and J by 3 bases. The CDR3 bases are TGTGCCAGCAGCTTGGGGGCGGGAGCTCAAACAGATACGCAGTATTTT. It specifies CASSLGAGAQTDTQYF.

The chain links TRBV7-9 to TRBJ1-5; 9 bases fit TRBD1. The germline V gene has CDR1 SEHNR and CDR2 FQNEAQ (reference sequence). The CDR3 is 14 amino acids. Germline trimming cut 5 bases from V and 2 bases from J; bases unmatched to any gene: 1. The CDR3: CASSRTGGNQPQHF. In nucleotides, the CDR3 is TGTGCCAGCAGCCGGACAGGGGGCAATCAGCCCCAGCATTTT.

The gene calls are TRBV11-1 and TRBJ2-7; 9 bases agree with TRBD2. V gave up 4 bases and J gave up 0 bases; unmatched junction bases: 7. Germline V gene data show CDR1 as SGHAT and CDR2 as FQDESV (reference sequence). The CDR3 is 16 residues long. CDR3 DNA: TGTGCCAGCAGCTCCAGGAGTAGCGGGAGCTCCTACGAGCAGTACTTC. Translating it yields CASSSRSSGSSYEQYF.

The chain recombines TRBV6-1 with TRBJ2-3; D not certain. Between the trimmed V and J ends, which lost 8 bases and 4 bases, there was a span of 16 bases. CDR3 length equals 14 residues. Looked up from germline, CDR1 is MNHNS and CDR2 is SASEGT. CDR3 protein: CASRSGWAADTQYF. CDR3 nucleotides: TGTGCCAGCCGTTCCGGGTGGGCGGCAGATACGCAGTATTTT.

The chain is built from TRBV28 and TRBJ2-7, with TRBD1 matching over 12 bases. V was clipped by 5 bases and J by 5 bases; unmatched bases: 4. Per germline, CDR1 MDHEN and CDR2 SYDVKM. This CDR3 has 14 amino acids. In DNA form, the CDR3 reads TGTGCCAGCAGTGGGGACAGGGGGCGGGACGAGCAGTACTTC. Protein: CASSGDRGRDEQYF.

J is TRBJ1-2 and V is TRBV13, with 7 bases matching TRBD1. The V gene end was trimmed by 0 bases and the J gene end by 5 bases; junction bases not matched to a gene: 6. Germline-derived CDR1 and CDR2 are PRHDT and FYEKMQ (reference sequence). This CDR3 comprises 15 residues. The CDR3 DNA reads as TGTGCCAGCAGCTTAGGGGGGCAGGGGGTTTATGGCTACACCTTC. Its protein is CASSLGGQGVYGYTF.

The chain couples TRBV6-5 to TRBJ2-7; 8 bases are shared with TRBD2. J gave up 7 bases and V 0 bases, and 11 bases lay outside the gene matches. This CDR3 is built from 16 residues. CDR1 is MNHEY and CDR2 is SVGAGI in the germline V gene. The DNA of the CDR3 is TGTGCCAGCAGTTACTCCGGAGGCGGGAGGCTCGGGGAGCAGTACTTC. Its protein is CASSYSGGGRLGEQYF.

This chain joins TRBV7-2 and TRBJ1-1; D is undetermined. Deletions cut 0 bases from V and 6 bases from J, with 11 bases between. Germline V gives CDR1 SGHTA, CDR2 FQGNSA. The CDR3 runs to 14 residues. CDR3 in amino acids: CASSLATGSSEAFF. In DNA form, the CDR3 reads TGTGCCAGCAGCTTAGCGACCGGGAGCTCTGAAGCTTTCTTT.

The chain couples TRBV5-4 to TRBJ1-1; possibly TRBD1 for D (6 bases). This CDR3 spans 14 amino acids. Germline assignment: CDR1 SGHNT and CDR2 YYREEE (reference sequence). Between the trimmed V and J ends, which lost 6 bases and 0 bases, there was a span of 12 bases. The chain's CDR3 is CASNPGQLNTEAFF. CDR3 sequence (DNA): TGTGCCAGCAACCCTGGACAGTTGAACACTGAAGCTTTCTTT.

The V call is TRBV25-1, the J call TRBJ2-5, with D tentatively TRBD2 (6 bases). In germline, CDR1 is MGHDK, CDR2 SYGVNS. Trimming took off 2 bases at V and 7 bases at J, with 11 bases between the two ends. The CDR3 length is 13 residues. CDR3 sequence (DNA): TGTGCCAGCAGTGAAAGGAGGGGAGGGACCCAGTACTTC. Encoded protein: CASSERRGGTQYF.

The chain recombines TRBV28 with TRBJ2-6, with D tentatively TRBD1 or TRBD2 (7 bases each). Germline CDR1 MDHEN, CDR2 SYDVKM. V gave up 10 bases and J gave up 2 bases, with 15 bases separating them. The CDR3 covers 15 residues. This chain's CDR3 is CAIQGGETGANVLTF. CDR3 nucleotide sequence: TGTGCCATCCAGGGGGGGGAGACTGGGGCCAACGTCCTGACTTTC.

This clone was observed once. The rearrangement joins TRBV7-2 to TRBJ2-7, with D perhaps TRBD1 or TRBD2 (6 bases each). The CDR3 is made up of 12 amino acids. The V end was cut by 5 bases, the J end by 10 bases, with 15 bases between. Germline V lookup: CDR1 SGHTA, CDR2 FQGNSA. This CDR3 is CASSGRDTRQYF. The CDR3 nucleotides read TGTGCCAGCAGCGGGCGGGACACTAGACAGTACTTC.